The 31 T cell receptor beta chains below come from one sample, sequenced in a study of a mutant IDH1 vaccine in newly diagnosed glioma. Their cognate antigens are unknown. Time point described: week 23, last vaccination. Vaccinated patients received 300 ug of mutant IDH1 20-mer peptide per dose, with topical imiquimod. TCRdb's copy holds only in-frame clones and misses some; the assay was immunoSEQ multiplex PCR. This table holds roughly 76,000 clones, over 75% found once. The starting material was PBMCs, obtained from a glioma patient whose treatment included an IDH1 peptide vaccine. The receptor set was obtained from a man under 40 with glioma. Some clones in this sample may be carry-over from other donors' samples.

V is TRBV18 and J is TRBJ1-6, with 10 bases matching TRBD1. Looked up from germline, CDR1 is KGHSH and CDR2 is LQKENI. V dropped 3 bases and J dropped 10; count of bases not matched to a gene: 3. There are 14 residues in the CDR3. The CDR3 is CASSPETGGSPLHF. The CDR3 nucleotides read TGTGCCAGCTCACCGGAGACAGGGGGCTCACCCCTCCACTTT.

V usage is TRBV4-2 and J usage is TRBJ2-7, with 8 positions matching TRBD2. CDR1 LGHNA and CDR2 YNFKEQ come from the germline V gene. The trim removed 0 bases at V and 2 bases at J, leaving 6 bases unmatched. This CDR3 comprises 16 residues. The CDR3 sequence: CASSQEAGAAAYEQYF. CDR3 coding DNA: TGTGCCAGCAGCCAAGAAGCGGGGGCCGCCGCCTACGAGCAGTACTTC.

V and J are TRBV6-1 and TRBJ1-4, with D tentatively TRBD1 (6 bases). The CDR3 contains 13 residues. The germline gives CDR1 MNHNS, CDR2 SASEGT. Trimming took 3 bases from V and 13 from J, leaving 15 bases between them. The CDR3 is CASSEGSGDLLFF. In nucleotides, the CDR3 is TGTGCCAGCAGTGAGGGGTCAGGGGACCTACTGTTTTTT.

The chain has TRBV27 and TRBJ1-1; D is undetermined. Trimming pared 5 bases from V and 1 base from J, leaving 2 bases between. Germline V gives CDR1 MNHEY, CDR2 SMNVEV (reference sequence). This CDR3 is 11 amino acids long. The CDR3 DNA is TGTGCCAGCAGTGGGAACACTGAAGCTTTCTTT. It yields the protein CASSGNTEAFF.

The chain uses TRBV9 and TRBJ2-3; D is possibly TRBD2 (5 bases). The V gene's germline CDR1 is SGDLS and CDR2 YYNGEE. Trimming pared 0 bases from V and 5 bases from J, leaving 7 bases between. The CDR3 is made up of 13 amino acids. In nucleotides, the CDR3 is TGTGCCAGCAGCGTAGATAGCGAAGATACGCAGTATTTT. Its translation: CASSVDSEDTQYF.

CDR3 protein: CASSLVVGQGAEAFF. DNA of the CDR3: TGTGCCAGCAGCTTAGTTGTGGGACAGGGCGCTGAAGCTTTCTTT. This rearrangement joins TRBV7-2 to TRBJ1-1; 9 positions agree with TRBD1. The CDR3 is 15 residues long. The V segment lost 1 base and the J segment 6 bases; nucleotides outside the gene matches: 6. Germline V lookup: CDR1 SGHTA, CDR2 FQGNSA.

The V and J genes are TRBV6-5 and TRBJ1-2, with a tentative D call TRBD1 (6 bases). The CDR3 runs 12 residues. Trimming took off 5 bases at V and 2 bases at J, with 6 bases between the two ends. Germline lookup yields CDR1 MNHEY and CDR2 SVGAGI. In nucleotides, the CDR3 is TGTGCCAGCAGTCAGGGGAACTATGGCTACACCTTC. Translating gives CASSQGNYGYTF.

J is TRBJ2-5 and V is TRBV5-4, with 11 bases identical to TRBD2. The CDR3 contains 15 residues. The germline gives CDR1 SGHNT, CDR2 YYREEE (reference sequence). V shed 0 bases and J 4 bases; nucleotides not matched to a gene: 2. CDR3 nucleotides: TGTGCCAGCAGCTTGGACCTAGCGGGAGGAGAGACCCAGTACTTC. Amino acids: CASSLDLAGGETQYF.

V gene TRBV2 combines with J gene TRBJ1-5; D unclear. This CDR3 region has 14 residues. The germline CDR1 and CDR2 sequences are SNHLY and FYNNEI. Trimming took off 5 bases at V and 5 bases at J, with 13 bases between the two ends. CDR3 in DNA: TGTGCCAGCAGTCACGAACACGGTGATCAGCCCCAGCATTTT. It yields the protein CASSHEHGDQPQHF.

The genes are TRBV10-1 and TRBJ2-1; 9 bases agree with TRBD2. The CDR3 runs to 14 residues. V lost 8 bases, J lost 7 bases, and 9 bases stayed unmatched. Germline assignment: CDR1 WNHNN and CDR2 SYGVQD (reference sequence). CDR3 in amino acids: CASALGLAANEQFF. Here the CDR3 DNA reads TGCGCCAGCGCATTGGGACTAGCAGCGAATGAGCAGTTCTTC.

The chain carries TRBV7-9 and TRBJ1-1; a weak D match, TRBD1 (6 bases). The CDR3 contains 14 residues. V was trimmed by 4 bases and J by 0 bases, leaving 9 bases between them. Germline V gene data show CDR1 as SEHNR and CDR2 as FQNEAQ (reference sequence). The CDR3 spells CASSSDSMNTEAFF. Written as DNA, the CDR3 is TGTGCCAGCAGCTCGGACAGTATGAACACTGAAGCTTTCTTT. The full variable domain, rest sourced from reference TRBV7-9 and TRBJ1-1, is DTGVSQNPRHKITKRGQNVTFRCDPISEHNRLYWYRQTLGQGPEFLTYFQNEAQLEKSRLLSDRFSAERPKGSFSTLEIQRTEQGDSAMYLCASSSDSMNTEAFFGQGTRLTVV.

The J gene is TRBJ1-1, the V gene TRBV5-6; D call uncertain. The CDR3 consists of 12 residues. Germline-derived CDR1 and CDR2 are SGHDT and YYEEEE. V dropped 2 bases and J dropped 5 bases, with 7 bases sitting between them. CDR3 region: CASSFLGTEAFF. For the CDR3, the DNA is TGTGCCAGCAGCTTCCTAGGAACTGAAGCTTTCTTT.

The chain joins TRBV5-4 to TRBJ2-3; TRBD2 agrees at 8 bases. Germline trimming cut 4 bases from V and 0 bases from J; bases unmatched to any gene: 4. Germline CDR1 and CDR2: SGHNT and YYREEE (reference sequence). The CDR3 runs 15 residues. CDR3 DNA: TGTGCCAGCAGCGATCAGCGGGGGAGCACAGATACGCAGTATTTT. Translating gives CASSDQRGSTDTQYF.

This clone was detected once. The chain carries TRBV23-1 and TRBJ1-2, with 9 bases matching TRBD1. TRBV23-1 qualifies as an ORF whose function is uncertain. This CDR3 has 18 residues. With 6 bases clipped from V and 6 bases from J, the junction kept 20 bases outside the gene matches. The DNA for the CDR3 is TGCGCCAGCAGGTTCGTCCCTGGGTGTTCAACAGGGGGCGATGGCTACACCTTC. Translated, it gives CASRFVPGCSTGGDGYTF.

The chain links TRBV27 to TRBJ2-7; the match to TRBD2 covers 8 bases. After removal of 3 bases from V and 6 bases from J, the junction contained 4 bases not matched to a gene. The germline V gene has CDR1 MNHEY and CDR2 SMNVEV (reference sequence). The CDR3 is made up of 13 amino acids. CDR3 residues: CASSFGLAAEQYF. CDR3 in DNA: TGTGCCAGCAGTTTCGGACTAGCAGCCGAGCAGTACTTC.

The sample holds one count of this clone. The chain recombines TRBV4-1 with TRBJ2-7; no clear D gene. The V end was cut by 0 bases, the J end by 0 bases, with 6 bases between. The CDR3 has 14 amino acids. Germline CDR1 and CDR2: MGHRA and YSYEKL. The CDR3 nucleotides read TGCGCCAGCAGCCAAGATCCGATCTCCTACGAGCAGTACTTC. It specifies CASSQDPISYEQYF.

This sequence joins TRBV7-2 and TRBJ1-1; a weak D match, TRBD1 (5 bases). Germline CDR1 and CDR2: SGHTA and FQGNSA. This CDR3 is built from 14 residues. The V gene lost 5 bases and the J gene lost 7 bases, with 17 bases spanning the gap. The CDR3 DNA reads TGTGCCAGCAGCCATGGGAGGGGTGATGTTGAAGCTTTCTTT. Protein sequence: CASSHGRGDVEAFF.

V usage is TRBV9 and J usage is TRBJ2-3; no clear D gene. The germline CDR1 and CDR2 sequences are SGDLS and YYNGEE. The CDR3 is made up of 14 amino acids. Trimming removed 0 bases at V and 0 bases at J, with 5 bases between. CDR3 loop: CASSVVGSTDTQYF. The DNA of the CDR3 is TGTGCCAGCAGCGTAGTGGGCAGCACAGATACGCAGTATTTT.

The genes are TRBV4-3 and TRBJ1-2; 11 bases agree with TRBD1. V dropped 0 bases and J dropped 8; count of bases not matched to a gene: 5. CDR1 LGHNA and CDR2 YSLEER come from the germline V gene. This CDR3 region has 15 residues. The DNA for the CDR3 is TGCGCCAGCAGCCAAGAATCCGGGACAGGGGGGGGCTACACCTTC. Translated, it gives CASSQESGTGGGYTF.

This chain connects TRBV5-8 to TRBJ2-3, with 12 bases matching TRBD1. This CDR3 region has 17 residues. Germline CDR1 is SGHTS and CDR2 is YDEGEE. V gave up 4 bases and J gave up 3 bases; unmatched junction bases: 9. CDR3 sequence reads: CASSPAPGQGATDTQYF. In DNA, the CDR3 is TGTGCCAGCAGCCCCGCTCCGGGACAGGGGGCGACAGATACGCAGTATTTT.

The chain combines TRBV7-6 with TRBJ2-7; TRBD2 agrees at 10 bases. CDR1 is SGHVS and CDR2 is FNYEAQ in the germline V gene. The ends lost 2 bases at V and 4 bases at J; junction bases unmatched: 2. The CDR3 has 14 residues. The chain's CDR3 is CASSLKAGGYEQYF. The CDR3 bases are TGTGCCAGCAGCTTAAAAGCGGGAGGGTACGAGCAGTACTTC.

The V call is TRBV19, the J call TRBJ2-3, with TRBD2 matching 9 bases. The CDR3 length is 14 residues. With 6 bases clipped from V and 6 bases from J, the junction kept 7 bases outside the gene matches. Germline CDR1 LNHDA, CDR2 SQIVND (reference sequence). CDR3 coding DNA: TGTGCCAGTAGAAAGGGACTAGCATCGGATACGCAGTATTTT. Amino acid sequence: CASRKGLASDTQYF.

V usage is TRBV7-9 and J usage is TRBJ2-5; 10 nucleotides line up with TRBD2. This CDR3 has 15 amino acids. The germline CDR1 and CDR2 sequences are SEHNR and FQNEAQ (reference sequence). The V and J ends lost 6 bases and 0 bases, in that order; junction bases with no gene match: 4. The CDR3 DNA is TGTGCCAGCAGGCCGGGACTAGCGAACCAAGAGACCCAGTACTTC. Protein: CASRPGLANQETQYF.

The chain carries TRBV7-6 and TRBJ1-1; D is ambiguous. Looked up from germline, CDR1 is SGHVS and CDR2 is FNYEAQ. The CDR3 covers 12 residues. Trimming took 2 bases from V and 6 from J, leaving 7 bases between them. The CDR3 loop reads CASSLRASEAFF. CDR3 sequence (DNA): TGTGCCAGCAGCTTAAGGGCTTCTGAAGCTTTCTTT.

CDR3 sequence reads: CASNRNYGYTF. The CDR3 nucleotides read TGTGCCAGCAACAGGAACTATGGCTACACCTTC. The chain carries TRBV2 and TRBJ1-2, with D tentatively TRBD1 (5 bases). Trimming left V 7 bases short and J 2 bases short, with 5 bases between. The CDR3 length is 11 residues. Per germline, CDR1 SNHLY and CDR2 FYNNEI.

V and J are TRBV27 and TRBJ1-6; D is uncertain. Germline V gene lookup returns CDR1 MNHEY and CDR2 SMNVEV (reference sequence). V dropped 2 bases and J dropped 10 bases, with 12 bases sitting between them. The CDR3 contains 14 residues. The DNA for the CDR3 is TGTGCCAGCAGTTTAAATGGATTCGCCTCACCCCTCCACTTT. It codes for CASSLNGFASPLHF.

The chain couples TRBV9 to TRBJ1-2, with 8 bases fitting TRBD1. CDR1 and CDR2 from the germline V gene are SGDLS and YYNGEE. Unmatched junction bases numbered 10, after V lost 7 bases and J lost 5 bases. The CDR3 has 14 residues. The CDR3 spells CASAGTGPPYGYTF. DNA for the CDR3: TGTGCCAGCGCCGGGACAGGACCACCTTATGGCTACACCTTC.

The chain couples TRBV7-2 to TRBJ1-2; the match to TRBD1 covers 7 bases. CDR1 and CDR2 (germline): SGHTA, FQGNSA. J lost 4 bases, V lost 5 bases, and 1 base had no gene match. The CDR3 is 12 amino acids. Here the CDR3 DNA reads TGTGCCAGCAGCCGGACAGGCTATGGCTACACCTTC. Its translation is CASSRTGYGYTF.

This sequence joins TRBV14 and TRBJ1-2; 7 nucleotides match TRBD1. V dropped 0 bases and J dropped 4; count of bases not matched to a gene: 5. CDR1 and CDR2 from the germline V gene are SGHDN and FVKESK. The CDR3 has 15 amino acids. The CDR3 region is CASSQETGVPYGYTF. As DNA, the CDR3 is TGTGCCAGCAGCCAAGAAACAGGGGTTCCCTATGGCTACACCTTC.

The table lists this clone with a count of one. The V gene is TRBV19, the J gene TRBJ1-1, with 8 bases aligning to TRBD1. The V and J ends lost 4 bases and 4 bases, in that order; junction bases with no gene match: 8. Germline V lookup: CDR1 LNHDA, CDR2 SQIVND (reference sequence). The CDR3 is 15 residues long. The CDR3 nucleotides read TGTGCCAGTAGTACGGACAGGGAAGGTCCCACTGAAGCTTTCTTT. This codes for CASSTDREGPTEAFF.

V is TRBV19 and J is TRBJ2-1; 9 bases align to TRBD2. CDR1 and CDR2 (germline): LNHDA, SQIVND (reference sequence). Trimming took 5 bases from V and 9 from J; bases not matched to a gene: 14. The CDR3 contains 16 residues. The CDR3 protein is CASSPLAGEGLSEQFF. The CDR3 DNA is TGTGCCAGTAGTCCCTTAGCGGGAGAGGGGTTGAGTGAGCAGTTCTTC.